These 8 T cell receptor beta chains were sequenced from one sample in a study of Graves' ophthalmopathy and Graves' hyperthyroidism. Using RNA transcripts, the TCR beta CDR3 regions were amplified. Scientists carried out first-round RT-PCR using HTBI primers and then a second-round multiplex PCR. TCRdb re-called the multiplex PCR reads through MiXCR, storing one row per CDR3 protein. The repertoire holds approximately 380,000 distinct CDR3 sequences, with 20% to 25% as singletons. Sequences were obtained from peripheral blood. Source of these receptors: a woman between 18 and 30 years old with stable Graves' hyperthyroidism.

This clonotype was observed many times. The V and J genes are TRBV20-1 and TRBJ1-5, with TRBD1 as a possible D gene (6 bases). The CDR3 runs 13 residues. Germline V lookup: CDR1 DFQATT, CDR2 SNEGSKA (reference sequence). V lost 6 bases to trimming and J lost 5 bases, with 14 bases between them. This CDR3 is CSADTGAHQPQHF. The DNA of the CDR3 is TGCAGTGCAGACACGGGGGCCCATCAGCCCCAGCATTTT.

This clonotype was observed at least ten times. The chain uses TRBV6-1 and TRBJ1-1; D not certain. The germline V and J ends were trimmed by 10 bases and 2 bases, with 14 bases remaining between them. Germline loops: CDR1 MNHNS, CDR2 SASEGT. The CDR3 contains 13 residues. The CDR3 reads CATSYEGNTEAFF. The CDR3 nucleotides are TGTGCCACCTCTTACGAGGGTAACACTGAAGCTTTCTTT.

This clonotype was observed at least ten times. The V call is TRBV12-3 or TRBV12-4, the J call TRBJ2-5; no definite D call. Trimming removed 5 bases at V and 4 bases at J, with 5 bases between. CDR3 length: 11 amino acids. CDR3 amino acids: CASSRRETQYF. The CDR3, as DNA: TGTGCCAGCAGTCGGAGAGAGACCCAGTACTTC.

The table lists this clonotype with many counts. The chain couples TRBV6-2 or TRBV6-3 to TRBJ2-7; maybe TRBD1 (7 bases). The V gene lost 2 bases and the J gene lost 1 base, with 21 bases spanning the gap. The CDR3 runs to 18 residues. Germline V gives CDR1 MNHEY, CDR2 SVGEGT. The CDR3 here is CASSYGGKGAPESYEQYF. CDR3 DNA sequence: TGTGCCAGCAGTTACGGGGGGAAGGGGGCCCCTGAATCCTACGAGCAGTACTTC.

The gene calls are TRBV6-1 and TRBJ2-2; perhaps TRBD2 as D (7 bases). This CDR3 comprises 16 residues. The V end was cut by 2 bases, the J end by 0 bases, with 10 bases between. Germline values: CDR1 MNHNS, CDR2 SASEGT. In DNA, the CDR3 is TGTGCCAGCAGTGAACGCGGGGGCGCGAACACCGGGGAGCTGTTTTTT. Amino acids: CASSERGGANTGELFF.

This clonotype was counted a few times. This chain uses TRBV28 with TRBJ1-1; D is undetermined. Germline CDR1 and CDR2: MDHEN and SYDVKM. The CDR3 contains 13 residues. The V gene lost 1 base and the J gene lost 5 bases, with 8 bases spanning the gap. CDR3 coding DNA: TGTGCCAGCAGTTTATCTGTTGTGACTGAAGCTTTCTTT. This translates into CASSLSVVTEAFF.

This clonotype came up many times. V and J are TRBV6-5 and TRBJ2-7, with D unresolved. Germline V lookup: CDR1 MNHEY, CDR2 SVGAGI. This CDR3 spans 14 amino acids. V was trimmed by 5 bases and J by 0 bases, leaving 11 bases between them. The CDR3, as DNA: TGTGCCAGCAGTGTACTGAGTTTCTCCTACGAGCAGTACTTC. It yields the protein CASSVLSFSYEQYF.

This clonotype has a count of ten or more. One junction end disagrees with the germline gene, perhaps due to a read error. The chain employs TRBV12-3 or TRBV12-4 and TRBJ1-3; D unresolved. The CDR3 loop spans 13 amino acids. The CDR3, as DNA: TGTGCCAGCGATTGGCGTTTTGGAAGCACCATATATTTT. Its protein product is CASDWRFGSTIYF.